Many counts were recorded for the clone carrying this T cell receptor (beta chain). The sample originates from a study of blood T cell repertoires in COVID-19. Study at large: PBMCs, B-cell-depleted T cells, or T cells provided the cDNA or gDNA that made up the material.

Generated by immunoSEQ multiplex PCR, the TCRdb table keeps only in-frame clones and is missing some. The table lists approximately 210,000 clones, about 83% of them singletons. Trimming at V came to 8 bases and at J to 8 bases, leaving 8 bases not matched to a gene. The germline CDR1 and CDR2 sequences are SQVTM and ANQGSEA. The CDR3 sequence is 13 residues long. The rearrangement links TRBV29-1 to TRBJ2-4; 11 bases fit TRBD2. Sequencing was done on a sample of peripheral blood. The sequence was collected from a woman aged 45-60 years with active or convalescent COVID-19. The CDR3 protein is CSSGTSGMDIQYF. The CDR3 DNA follows: TGCAGCTCAGGGACTAGCGGTATGGACATTCAGTACTTC.